Sequencing of this T cell receptor (beta chain) was carried out in a study of shared T cell receptors in the human thymus. The length of the CDR3 is 14 residues. CDR1 is MNHNS and CDR2 is SASEGT in the germline V gene. V gave up 5 bases and J gave up 1 base, with 11 bases separating them. TCRdb keeps only in-frame clones here, not all; method: immunoSEQ multiplex PCR. Of hundreds of thousands of clones listed, more than 85% were seen once; the top ten hold approximately 0.02%. The sequencing sample was made of thymocytes. The clonotype comes from a human donor. This chain links TRBV6-1 with TRBJ2-5, with no clear D. CDR3 protein: CASSSGRLQETQYF. The CDR3 nucleotides are TGTGCCAGCAGTTCCGGGCGACTCCAAGAGACCCAGTACTTC.